Shown below are 23 T cell receptor beta chains from a single sample sequenced in a study of CD8 T cells in Susac syndrome. The RNA, about 0.45 to 1 ug, was put through reverse transcription using random hexamers. TCRdb re-called the immunoSEQ multiplex PCR reads through MiXCR, storing one row per CDR3 protein. The table records tens of thousands of distinct CDR3 sequences, 90% to 95% of them present only once. Sequencing was done on a sample of CD8+ T cells from PBMCs. These receptors all stem from a human donor with multiple sclerosis.

V gene TRBV7-2 combines with J gene TRBJ2-7; TRBD2 matches at 8 bases. The V segment lost 2 bases and the J segment 2 bases; nucleotides outside the gene matches: 8. The length of the CDR3 is 16 residues. Germline V gene data show CDR1 as SGHTA and CDR2 as FQGNSA. The CDR3 here is CASSLWPSGSTYEQYF. The CDR3 DNA reads TGTGCCAGCAGCTTATGGCCTAGCGGGTCCACCTACGAGCAGTACTTC.

The genes are TRBV4-1 and TRBJ2-1; TRBD1 aligns across 8 bases. From germline, CDR1 is MGHRA and CDR2 YSYEKL. The CDR3 consists of 17 residues. Trimming cost V 2 bases and J 1 base; bases outside gene matches: 7. DNA for the CDR3: TGCGCCAGCAGCCAAATAAACCGACAGGGGTCCTACAATGAGCAGTTCTTC. It specifies CASSQINRQGSYNEQFF.

The chain recombines TRBV27 with TRBJ1-5, with TRBD1 as a possible D gene (5 bases). V lost 5 bases and J 5 bases, leaving 10 bases between the germline ends. The germline CDR1 and CDR2 sequences are MNHEY and SMNVEV (reference sequence). This CDR3 has 13 residues. This CDR3 reads CASSPTGDQPQHF. The CDR3 nucleotides read TGTGCCAGCAGTCCGACGGGGGATCAGCCCCAGCATTTT.

This rearrangement joins TRBV7-9 to TRBJ1-2; the D gene is possibly TRBD1 (5 bases). V lost 3 bases to trimming and J lost 10 bases, with 12 bases between them. The germline CDR1 and CDR2 sequences are SEHNR and FQNEAQ (reference sequence). This CDR3 comprises 12 residues. The CDR3 DNA sequence: TGTGCCAGCAGCTTGGGGCCCCTGGACTACACCTTC. Its translation: CASSLGPLDYTF. Filled out from reference TRBV7-9 and TRBJ1-2, the complete variable domain reads DTGVSQNPRHKITKRGQNVTFRCDPISEHNRLYWYRQTLGQGPEFLTYFQNEAQLEKSRLLSDRFSAERPKGSFSTLEIQRTEQGDSAMYLCASSLGPLDYTFGSGTRLTVV.

The chain's CDR3 is CASSQGPGANVLTF. The CDR3 DNA reads as TGCGCCAGCAGCCAGGGTCCTGGGGCCAACGTCCTGACTTTC. The gene calls are TRBV5-1 and TRBJ2-6, with D perhaps TRBD1 (5 bases). The germline V and J ends were trimmed by 4 bases and 2 bases, with 7 bases remaining between them. Germline lookup yields CDR1 SGHRS and CDR2 YFSETQ. The CDR3 totals 14 residues. Based on the CDR3 plus reference TRBV5-1 and TRBJ2-6, the full variable domain is KAGVTQTPRYLIKTRGQQVTLSCSPISGHRSVSWYQQTPGQGLQFLFEYFSETQRNKGNFPGRFSGRQFSNSRSEMNVSTLELGDSALYLCASSQGPGANVLTFGAGSRLTVL.

The chain is built from TRBV30 and TRBJ1-6, with D unclear. CDR3 length: 13 amino acids. V was shortened by 5 bases and J by 8 bases, with 13 bases between the two germline ends. The V gene's germline CDR1 is GTSNPN and CDR2 SVGIG (reference sequence). The CDR3 bases are TGTGCCTGGGGCGTCGGTCGGGATTCACCCCTCCACTTT. Translated: CAWGVGRDSPLHF.

This rearrangement joins TRBV24-1 to TRBJ2-3; possibly TRBD1 or TRBD2 for D (5 bases each). CDR3 length: 17 residues. Per germline, CDR1 KGHDR and CDR2 SFDVKD. V was shortened by 2 bases and J by 2 bases, with 16 bases between the two germline ends. CDR3 loop: CATSDYTGLYDTDTQYF. The CDR3 coding sequence is TGTGCCACCAGTGATTACACGGGGCTCTATGACACAGATACGCAGTATTTT.

The genes are TRBV5-4 and TRBJ2-3; D unclear. This CDR3 has 14 residues. Trimming pared 0 bases from V and 4 bases from J, leaving 9 bases between. Germline loops: CDR1 SGHNT, CDR2 YYREEE (reference sequence). DNA of the CDR3: TGTGCCAGCAGCTTGGATCTGGGCGCAGATACGCAGTATTTT. Translating it yields CASSLDLGADTQYF.

The table lists this clonotype with a count of one. This sequence joins TRBV28 and TRBJ2-7; D gene uncertain. CDR1 and CDR2 (germline): MDHEN, SYDVKM. CDR3 length: 13 amino acids. The ends were cut back, 3 bases at V and 9 bases at J, with 15 bases in the middle. The CDR3 protein is CASSFSYVEVQYF. DNA of the CDR3: TGTGCCAGCAGTTTCTCTTACGTAGAGGTGCAGTACTTC.

The chain couples TRBV3-1 to TRBJ2-2; 7 nucleotides agree with TRBD2. V gave up 1 base and J gave up 6 bases; unmatched junction bases: 5. The germline gives CDR1 LGHDT, CDR2 YNNKEL (reference sequence). The length of the CDR3 is 15 residues. For the CDR3, the DNA is TGTGCCAGCAGCCAAGTATCTAGCGGTGCCGGGGAGCTGTTTTTT. Residues: CASSQVSSGAGELFF.

The gene calls are TRBV5-6 and TRBJ2-5; possible D gene TRBD1, 5 bases. CDR3 size: 14 residues. Trimming left V 0 bases short and J 5 bases short, with 11 bases between. Per the germline V gene, CDR1 is SGHDT and CDR2 is YYEEEE. The CDR3, as DNA: TGTGCCAGCAGCTTGGAAGGGGCTGGGGAGACCCAGTACTTC. It yields the protein CASSLEGAGETQYF.

This clonotype was picked up a small number of times. The chain links TRBV9 to TRBJ2-3, with no clear D. Germline loops: CDR1 SGDLS, CDR2 YYNGEE. The CDR3 totals 13 residues. Trimming cost V 2 bases and J 4 bases, with 8 bases left between them. In DNA, the CDR3 is TGTGCCAGCAGCGTGGGTGGGGCAGATACGCAGTATTTT. Protein sequence: CASSVGGADTQYF.

This chain's CDR3 is CASSQDHAPLEREKLFF. CDR3 nucleotide sequence: TGTGCCAGCAGCCAAGATCACGCCCCCCTAGAGCGAGAAAAACTGTTTTTT. J is TRBJ1-4 and V is TRBV3-1; D is unclear. CDR3 length: 17 residues. Per germline, CDR1 LGHDT and CDR2 YNNKEL (reference sequence). Trimming removed 0 bases from V and 8 bases from J, with 19 bases in between.

The chain has TRBV27 and TRBJ1-1; D is unresolved. V was shortened by 8 bases and J by 0 bases, with 13 bases between the two germline ends. The CDR3 runs 14 residues. Germline V lookup: CDR1 MNHEY, CDR2 SMNVEV (reference sequence). The CDR3 nucleotides read TGTGCCAGCGGGGAGTACAGATTGAACACTGAAGCTTTCTTT. It translates to CASGEYRLNTEAFF.

This clonotype came up once. The genes are TRBV2 and TRBJ2-1, with D perhaps TRBD1 or TRBD2 (6 bases each). CDR1 and CDR2 from the germline V gene are SNHLY and FYNNEI. This CDR3 contains 12 residues. V was cut by 1 base and J by 9 bases, with 7 bases left in between. The CDR3 sequence is CASSEGGAEQFF. DNA for the CDR3: TGTGCCAGCAGTGAAGGGGGGGCTGAGCAGTTCTTC.

The chain is built from TRBV5-1 and TRBJ1-3; tentative D call: TRBD1 (6 bases). Between the trimmed V and J ends, which lost 4 bases and 3 bases, there was a span of 20 bases. This CDR3 contains 17 residues. Germline V CDR1 and CDR2: SGHRS, YFSETQ. The CDR3 is CASSGLDGGASGNTIYF. The CDR3 DNA sequence: TGCGCCAGCAGCGGATTGGATGGGGGGGCGAGTGGAAACACCATATATTTT.

This clonotype showed up just a few times. The rearrangement links TRBV4-2 to TRBJ1-1; 7 bases match TRBD1. Looked up from germline, CDR1 is LGHNA and CDR2 is YNFKEQ. The CDR3 runs to 13 residues. The trim removed 3 bases at V and 8 bases at J, leaving 6 bases unmatched. CDR3 sequence reads: CASSQATGTEAFF. The CDR3 nucleotides are TGTGCCAGCAGCCAGGCGACAGGGACCGAAGCTTTCTTT.

The V and J genes are TRBV12-3 or TRBV12-4 and TRBJ1-2; D unresolved. CDR3 length equals 13 residues. The V end lost 6 bases, the J end lost 3 bases, and 11 bases lay between the germline ends. Here the CDR3 reads CASREKGYYGYTF. CDR3 coding DNA: TGTGCCAGCAGAGAGAAGGGATACTATGGCTACACCTTC.

The chain joins TRBV2 to TRBJ2-5; D gene uncertain. Germline lookup yields CDR1 SNHLY and CDR2 FYNNEI. The CDR3 is 13 residues long. Trimming shortened V by 7 bases and J by 4 bases, and 13 bases separated the two germline ends. The CDR3 here is CASKSGSGETQYF. CDR3 nucleotides: TGTGCCAGCAAAAGTGGTAGTGGAGAGACCCAGTACTTC.

This clonotype appeared a single time. The chain combines TRBV6-5 with TRBJ2-1; TRBD2 matches at 7 bases. Germline lookup yields CDR1 MNHEY and CDR2 SVGAGI. The CDR3 extends over 14 amino acids. The CDR3 spells CATLSGTNMHEQFF. In nucleotides, the CDR3 is TGTGCAACCTTGTCCGGGACTAACATGCATGAGCAGTTCTTC.

This clonotype came up a few times. V usage is TRBV6-1 and J usage is TRBJ2-7, with 7 bases lining up with TRBD1. CDR1 is MNHNS and CDR2 is SASEGT in the germline V gene. With V trimmed by 10 bases and J by 0 bases, 9 bases remained unmatched. The CDR3 has 14 residues. The CDR3 DNA is TGTGCCATACAGGGGCTACGGAGCTCCTACGAGCAGTACTTC. This codes for CAIQGLRSSYEQYF.

The rearrangement uses TRBV7-8 and TRBJ2-5; perhaps TRBD2 as D (6 bases). This CDR3 is built from 16 residues. The germline CDR1 and CDR2 sequences are SGHVS and FQNEAQ. V lost 1 base, J lost 0 bases, and 12 bases lay in between. For the CDR3, the DNA is TGTGCCAGCAGCTTAGGGGGGAGGTGGGACCAAGAGACCCAGTACTTC. It translates to CASSLGGRWDQETQYF.

This chain connects TRBV3-1 to TRBJ2-7, with a weak D call TRBD2 (5 bases). Trimming stripped 4 bases from V and 4 bases from J, with 23 bases between. Germline values: CDR1 LGHDT, CDR2 YNNKEL (reference sequence). The CDR3 totals 17 residues. In DNA form, the CDR3 reads TGTGCCAGCAGCCCCCACGAAGATCCGTTAGCGAGTTACGAGCAGTACTTC. The encoded protein is CASSPHEDPLASYEQYF.